These 23 T cell receptor beta chains came from one sample sequenced in a study of T-cell memory formation after mild COVID-19. TCRdb re-analysed the 5' RACE reads in MiXCR, keeping a single row per CDR3 protein. The data hold under 250,000 distinct CDR3 sequences, with more than 9% observed a single time. Input material: PBMCs or a T cell subset sorted from them (not recorded which). The receptors were sampled from a man younger than 35 who had mild COVID-19 (a few samples of this study predate the infection). Cell type and time point are not known.

The table lists this clonotype with many counts. This sequence joins TRBV5-1 and TRBJ2-3, with 12 nucleotides matching TRBD1. Germline lookup yields CDR1 SGHRS and CDR2 YFSETQ. The junction had 5 bases not matched to a gene; V was cut back by 4 bases and J by 5 bases. The CDR3 has 15 amino acids. This CDR3 is CASSGGQGAGDTQYF. CDR3 nucleotides: TGCGCCAGCAGCGGGGGACAGGGGGCCGGAGATACGCAGTATTTT. The full variable domain, with the rest looked up from reference TRBV5-1 and TRBJ2-3, is KAGVTQTPRYLIKTRGQQVTLSCSPISGHRSVSWYQQTPGQGLQFLFEYFSETQRNKGNFPGRFSGRQFSNSRSEMNVSTLELGDSALYLCASSGGQGAGDTQYFGPGTRLTVL.

This clonotype was seen more than once but under ten times. The chain joins TRBV5-1 to TRBJ2-2, with D perhaps TRBD1 (6 bases). CDR1 is SGHRS and CDR2 is YFSETQ in the germline V gene. The length of the CDR3 is 16 residues. The ends were cut back, 0 bases at V and 1 base at J, with 10 bases in the middle. CDR3 region: CASSLARTENTGELFF. The CDR3 DNA is TGCGCCAGCAGCTTGGCCCGGACAGAGAACACCGGGGAGCTGTTTTTT.

In its sample, this clonotype was seen a few times. V gene TRBV24-1 combines with J gene TRBJ2-3, with TRBD1 identical over 7 bases. Germline loops: CDR1 KGHDR, CDR2 SFDVKD. Trimming took 2 bases from V and 2 from J; bases not matched to a gene: 3. This CDR3 contains 15 residues. The CDR3 loop reads CATSDWGQYTDTQYF. As DNA, the CDR3 is TGTGCCACCAGTGATTGGGGACAGTACACAGATACGCAGTATTTT.

The chain links TRBV4-1 to TRBJ2-7; 10 nucleotides align to TRBD1. J was trimmed by 6 bases and V by 6 bases; bases with no gene match: 5. The CDR3 contains 13 residues. Germline lookup yields CDR1 MGHRA and CDR2 YSYEKL. The CDR3 protein is CASRGTGDLEQYF. The CDR3 coding sequence is TGCGCCAGCAGAGGGACAGGGGATCTCGAGCAGTACTTC.

V is TRBV11-3 and J is TRBJ2-5, with 7 bases lining up with TRBD1. CDR1 and CDR2 (germline): SGHNT, YENEEA. The CDR3 contains 12 residues. With V trimmed by 9 bases and J by 4 bases, 5 bases remained unmatched. The CDR3 region is CARRTGAETQYF. CDR3 sequence (DNA): TGTGCCAGACGGACAGGCGCAGAGACCCAGTACTTC.

The table lists this clonotype with many counts. This chain joins TRBV12-3 or TRBV12-4 and TRBJ1-1; D not certain. The CDR3 totals 13 residues. V was clipped by 3 bases and J by 5 bases, with 10 bases between them. Written as DNA, the CDR3 is TGTGCCAGCAGTTTCCGGGTAGGGACTGAAGCTTTCTTT. Protein product: CASSFRVGTEAFF.

This chain connects TRBV20-1 to TRBJ2-5; D not resolved. Trimming took 6 bases from V and 4 from J, leaving 12 bases between them. Looked up from germline, CDR1 is DFQATT and CDR2 is SNEGSKA (reference sequence). CDR3 length: 12 amino acids. Written as DNA, the CDR3 is TGCAGTGCCTCTTTATCCGGAGAGACCCAGTACTTC. This encodes CSASLSGETQYF.

This rearrangement joins TRBV4-1 to TRBJ2-3, with 13 bases that match TRBD2. Germline CDR1 reads MGHRA; CDR2 reads YSYEKL. The CDR3 totals 19 residues. Trimming at V came to 3 bases and at J to 1 base, leaving 10 bases not matched to a gene. The CDR3 nucleotides are TGCGCCAGCAGCCACCTCTTACTAGCGGGGGGGCCTCGCACAGATACGCAGTATTTT. Protein: CASSHLLLAGGPRTDTQYF.

The gene calls are TRBV28 and TRBJ1-6; D perhaps matches TRBD1 (6 bases). The germline V gene encodes CDR1 MDHEN and CDR2 SYDVKM. The CDR3 totals 14 residues. The germline V and J ends were trimmed by 5 bases and 9 bases, with 14 bases remaining between them. CDR3 residues: CASSPAQGGSPLHF. As DNA, the CDR3 is TGTGCCAGCAGTCCGGCACAGGGAGGTTCACCCCTCCACTTT. The full variable domain, in which reference TRBV28 and TRBJ1-6 provide the parts outside the CDR3, is DVKVTQSSRYLVKRTGEKVFLECVQDMDHENMFWYRQDPGLGLRLIYFSYDVKMKEKGDIPEGYSVSREKKERFSLILESASTNQTSMYLCASSPAQGGSPLHFGNGTRLTVT.

This clonotype has only a few counts. CDR3 in DNA: TGTGCCAGCAGCTTGGAGGGGGCAGTCACCGGGGAGCTGTTTTTT. This encodes CASSLEGAVTGELFF. The V and J genes are TRBV5-6 and TRBJ2-2; TRBD1 agrees at 7 bases. V dropped 0 bases and J dropped 4; count of bases not matched to a gene: 3. CDR1 is SGHDT, CDR2 YYEEEE, per germline. The CDR3 sequence is 15 residues long.

This chain joins TRBV7-9 and TRBJ2-1; D not certain. This CDR3 contains 14 residues. Between the trimmed V and J ends, which lost 10 bases and 7 bases, there was a span of 20 bases. Per germline, CDR1 SEHNR and CDR2 FQNEAQ (reference sequence). CDR3: CATFRRKGGNEQFF. The CDR3, as DNA: TGTGCCACCTTCAGGCGGAAAGGTGGTAATGAGCAGTTCTTC.

The chain links TRBV5-6 to TRBJ2-7; D gene unclear. The V end lost 3 bases, the J end lost 11 bases, and 15 bases lay between the germline ends. Germline CDR1 and CDR2: SGHDT and YYEEEE. The CDR3 runs 12 residues. The CDR3 region has the DNA TGTGCCAGCAGCTCTGAACCTCGGTGGGAGTACTTC. Its translation is CASSSEPRWEYF.

This chain's CDR3 is CASGGLAGTDTQYF. CDR3 nucleotide sequence: TGCGCCAGCGGAGGGCTAGCGGGGACAGATACGCAGTATTTT. The chain recombines TRBV5-1 with TRBJ2-3; 9 bases line up with TRBD2. Germline assignment: CDR1 SGHRS and CDR2 YFSETQ. After removal of 7 bases from V and 3 bases from J, the junction contained 6 bases not matched to a gene. There are 14 residues in the CDR3.

V and J are TRBV5-1 and TRBJ2-5; 8 bases match TRBD1. Germline V gene lookup returns CDR1 SGHRS and CDR2 YFSETQ. The V gene end was trimmed by 4 bases and the J gene end by 5 bases; junction bases not matched to a gene: 13. The CDR3 covers 16 residues. The CDR3 DNA is TGCGCCAGCAGCCCTAATAAGCAACAGGGGGACGAGACCCAGTACTTC. It codes for CASSPNKQQGDETQYF. The entire variable domain, with the rest obtained from reference TRBV5-1 and TRBJ2-5, is as follows: KAGVTQTPRYLIKTRGQQVTLSCSPISGHRSVSWYQQTPGQGLQFLFEYFSETQRNKGNFPGRFSGRQFSNSRSEMNVSTLELGDSALYLCASSPNKQQGDETQYFGPGTRLLVL.

Ten or more counts support this clonotype. The rearrangement joins TRBV10-2 to TRBJ1-6, with a weak D call TRBD1 (6 bases). Germline V lookup: CDR1 WSHSY, CDR2 SAAADI. Trimming pared 0 bases from V and 6 bases from J, leaving 12 bases between. CDR3 length equals 16 residues. The CDR3: CASSESRQALNSPLHF. Here the CDR3 DNA reads TGCGCCAGCAGTGAGTCCCGACAGGCCCTTAATTCACCCCTCCACTTT.

The table lists this clonotype with many counts. CDR3 nucleotide sequence: TGCGCCAGCAGCCTAGGACAGGGGGCGATGAATGATGAAGCTTTCTTT. Its protein is CASSLGQGAMNDEAFF. This rearrangement joins TRBV5-1 to TRBJ1-1, with 11 bases fitting TRBD1. Germline loops: CDR1 SGHRS, CDR2 YFSETQ. The CDR3 extends over 16 amino acids. V gave up 4 bases and J gave up 7 bases; unmatched junction bases: 12.

V is TRBV6-5 and J is TRBJ1-2, with 7 nucleotides matching TRBD1. The CDR3 is 14 residues long. Looked up from germline, CDR1 is MNHEY and CDR2 is SVGAGI. V lost 8 bases and J lost 8; bases outside the gene matches: 14. The CDR3 region has the DNA TGTGCCAGCGGAAGTACAGGGGAAGGCTGGGGCTACACCTTC. As protein: CASGSTGEGWGYTF.

V is TRBV20-1 and J is TRBJ2-7, with 7 bases matching TRBD1. The CDR3 runs to 14 residues. V shed 2 bases, J shed 5 bases, and the junction held 9 bases outside the gene matches. The germline gives CDR1 DFQATT, CDR2 SNEGSKA (reference sequence). This chain's CDR3 is CSARTNRGWDEQYV. CDR3 DNA: TGCAGTGCTAGAACCAACAGGGGATGGGACGAGCAGTACGTC.

This clonotype has just a few counts. The CDR3 coding sequence is TGTGCCAGCAGCCCGGACGGTCTCCGGGATCAGCCCCAGCATTTT. This translates into CASSPDGLRDQPQHF. This chain connects TRBV7-2 to TRBJ1-5; D remains unclear. Trimming cost V 5 bases and J 5 bases, with 16 bases left between them. Germline CDR1 is SGHTA and CDR2 is FQGNSA. The CDR3 runs 15 residues.

This clonotype showed up just a few times. The chain couples TRBV20-1 to TRBJ2-5; D uncertain. CDR3 size: 13 residues. CDR1 and CDR2 (germline): DFQATT, SNEGSKA (reference sequence). V dropped 5 bases and J dropped 5 bases, with 15 bases sitting between them. The CDR3 loop is CSARPPSVETQYF. In nucleotides, the CDR3 is TGCAGTGCTCGTCCCCCGTCCGTTGAGACCCAGTACTTC.

This clonotype has more than one count but fewer than ten. The chain uses TRBV28 and TRBJ2-5; D unresolved. This CDR3 contains 14 residues. Germline V CDR1 and CDR2: MDHEN, SYDVKM. Trimming pared 3 bases from V and 5 bases from J, leaving 13 bases between. CDR3 amino acids: CASSFISPVETQYF. CDR3 bases: TGTGCCAGCAGTTTTATCTCGCCGGTGGAGACCCAGTACTTC.

There are many counts of this clonotype. V and J are TRBV18 and TRBJ2-7, with TRBD1 identical over 7 bases. Germline CDR1 and CDR2: KGHSH and LQKENI. V was clipped by 3 bases and J by 4 bases; unmatched bases: 12. The CDR3 sequence is 16 residues long. Here the CDR3 DNA reads TGTGCCAGCTCACCCGCCGGAACAGGGGCCTTGTACGAGCAGTACGTC. Translated, it gives CASSPAGTGALYEQYV.

The table lists this clonotype with a few counts. This chain links TRBV7-9 with TRBJ1-2; D is possibly TRBD1 (5 bases). This CDR3 has 14 amino acids. CDR1 SEHNR and CDR2 FQNEAQ come from the germline V gene (reference sequence). Trimming cost V 2 bases and J 4 bases, with 11 bases left between them. Written as DNA, the CDR3 is TGTGCCAGCAGCTTATTGAGGGGCACCTATGGCTACACCTTC. The encoded protein is CASSLLRGTYGYTF.